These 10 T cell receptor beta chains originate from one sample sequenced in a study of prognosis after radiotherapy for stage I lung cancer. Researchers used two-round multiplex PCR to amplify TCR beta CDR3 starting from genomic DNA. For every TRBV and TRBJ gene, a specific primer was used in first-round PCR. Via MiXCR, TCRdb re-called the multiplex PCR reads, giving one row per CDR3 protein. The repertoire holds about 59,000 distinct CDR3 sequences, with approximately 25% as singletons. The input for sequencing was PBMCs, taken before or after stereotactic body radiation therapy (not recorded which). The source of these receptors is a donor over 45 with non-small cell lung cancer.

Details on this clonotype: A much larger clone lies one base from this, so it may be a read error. The CDR3 sequence is CARRDRGSRSYNSPVHF. Written as DNA, the CDR3 is TGTGCCAGAAGGGACAGGGGTTCCCGGAGCTATAATTCACCCGTCCACTTT. This chain joins TRBV6-1 and TRBJ1-6; 10 nucleotides line up with TRBD1. This CDR3 has 17 residues. Germline CDR1 reads MNHNS; CDR2 reads SASEGT.

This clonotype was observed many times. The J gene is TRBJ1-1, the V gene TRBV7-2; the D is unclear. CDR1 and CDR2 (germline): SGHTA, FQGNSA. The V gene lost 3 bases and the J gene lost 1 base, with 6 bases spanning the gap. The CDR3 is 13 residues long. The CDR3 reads CASSFQQNTEAFF. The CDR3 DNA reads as TGTGCCAGCAGCTTTCAACAGAACACTGAAGCTTTCTTT.

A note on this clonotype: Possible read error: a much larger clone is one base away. The chain's CDR3 is CASSLVRGRYEQYF. In nucleotides, the CDR3 is TGTGCCAGCAGCTTGGTCAGGGGGCGCTACGAGCAGTACTTC. J is TRBJ2-7 and V is TRBV5-4; TRBD1 matches 8 bases. Germline V lookup: CDR1 SGHNT, CDR2 YYREEE (reference sequence). The CDR3 has 14 residues. V trimming: 0 bases; J trimming: 3 bases; junction bases outside the gene matches: 2.

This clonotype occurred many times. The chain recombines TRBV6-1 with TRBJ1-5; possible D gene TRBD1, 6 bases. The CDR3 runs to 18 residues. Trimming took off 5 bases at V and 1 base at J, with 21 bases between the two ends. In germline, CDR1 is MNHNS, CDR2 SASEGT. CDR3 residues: CASSPNPSRGVSNQPQHF. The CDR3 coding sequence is TGTGCCAGCAGTCCAAACCCTTCAAGGGGGGTAAGCAATCAGCCCCAGCATTTT.

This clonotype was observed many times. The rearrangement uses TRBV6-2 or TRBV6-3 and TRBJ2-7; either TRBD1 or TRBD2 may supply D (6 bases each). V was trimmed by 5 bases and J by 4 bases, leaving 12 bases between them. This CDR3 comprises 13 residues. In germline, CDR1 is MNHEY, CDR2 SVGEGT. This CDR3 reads CASSEQGGYEQYF. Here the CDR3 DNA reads TGTGCCAGCAGTGAACAGGGAGGATACGAGCAGTACTTC.

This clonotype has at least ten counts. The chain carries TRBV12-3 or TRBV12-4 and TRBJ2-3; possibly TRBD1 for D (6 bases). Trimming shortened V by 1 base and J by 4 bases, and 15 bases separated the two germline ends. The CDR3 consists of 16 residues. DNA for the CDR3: TGTGCCAGCAGTTTAGGCTCCAGGGGTGGTCCAGATACGCAGTATTTT. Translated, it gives CASSLGSRGGPDTQYF.

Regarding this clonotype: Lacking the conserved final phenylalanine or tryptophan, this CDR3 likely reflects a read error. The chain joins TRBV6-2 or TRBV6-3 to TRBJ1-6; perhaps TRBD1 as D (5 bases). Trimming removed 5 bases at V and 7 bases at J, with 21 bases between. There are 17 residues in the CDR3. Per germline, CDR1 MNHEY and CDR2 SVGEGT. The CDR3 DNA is TGTGCCAGCAGTGAGGCCCTTACGGGACTACGAAATTCACCCCTCCACTTG. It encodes CASSEALTGLRNSPLHL.

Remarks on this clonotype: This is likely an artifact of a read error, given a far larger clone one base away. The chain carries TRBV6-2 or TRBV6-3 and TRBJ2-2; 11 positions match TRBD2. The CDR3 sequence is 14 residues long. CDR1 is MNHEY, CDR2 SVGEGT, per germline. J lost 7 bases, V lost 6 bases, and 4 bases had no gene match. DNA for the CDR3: TGTGCCAGCAGATGGACTAGCGGGTACGGGGAGCTGTTTTTT. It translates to CASRWTSGYGELFF.

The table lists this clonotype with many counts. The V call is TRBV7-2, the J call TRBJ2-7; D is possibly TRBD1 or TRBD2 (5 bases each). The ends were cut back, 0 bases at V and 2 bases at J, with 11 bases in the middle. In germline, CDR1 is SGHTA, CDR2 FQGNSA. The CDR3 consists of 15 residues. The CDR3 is CASSLAFGDAYEQYF. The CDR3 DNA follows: TGTGCCAGCAGCTTAGCGTTTGGGGACGCCTACGAGCAGTACTTC.

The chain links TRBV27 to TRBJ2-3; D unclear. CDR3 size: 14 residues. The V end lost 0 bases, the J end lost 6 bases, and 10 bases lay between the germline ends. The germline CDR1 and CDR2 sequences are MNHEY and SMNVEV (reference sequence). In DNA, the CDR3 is TGTGCCAGCAGTTTATCTTCCTTCACGGATACGCAGTATTTT. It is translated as CASSLSSFTDTQYF.